Below, one T cell receptor beta chain is given with its context. Antigen: not known. At the Johns Hopkins FTIC core, DNA taken from cultured CD4+ T cells was sequenced by way of the Oncomine TCR Beta short-read assay. Cultures of CD4+ T cells served as the source for extracting genomic DNA. MiXCR was run by TCRdb on the PCR reads, yielding one entry per CDR3 protein. The data show about 7,200 distinct CDR3 sequences, 30% to 40% seen once. This entry belongs to a study of vaccination and CD4 T cells after COVID-19. At the level of the study: Participants got two doses of BNT162b2 or mRNA-1273 vaccine. Each control culture was treated with a CEFX pool, an HIV-1 Nef pool, or no peptide.

As for treatment: approximately 11-day PBMC culture with coronavirus spike peptide pools or control peptides (ViraFEST assay). One should note that the unexposed donor's CD4+ T cells were collected before the COVID-19 pandemic (2011-2018). In the ViraFEST assay, peptide-pool expansion preceded TCR sequencing of expanded clonotypes. Study-level findings and limits: Median numbers of SARS-CoV-2-reactive clonotypes increased from 21 to 38 (not a significant change).

Germline CDR1 is DFQATT and CDR2 is SNEGSKA (reference sequence). V was pared by 0 bases and J by 7 bases, with 13 bases of the junction left unmatched. The CDR3 extends over 17 amino acids. The sequence came from a human donor in good health. The specimen sequenced was CD4+ T cells from blood, cultured in vitro. The chain couples TRBV20-1 to TRBJ2-1, with 9 positions matching TRBD2. This CDR3 reads CSARDLGREGLGNEQFF. As DNA, the CDR3 is TGCAGTGCTAGAGATCTAGGGCGGGAGGGCCTAGGGAATGAGCAGTTCTTC.